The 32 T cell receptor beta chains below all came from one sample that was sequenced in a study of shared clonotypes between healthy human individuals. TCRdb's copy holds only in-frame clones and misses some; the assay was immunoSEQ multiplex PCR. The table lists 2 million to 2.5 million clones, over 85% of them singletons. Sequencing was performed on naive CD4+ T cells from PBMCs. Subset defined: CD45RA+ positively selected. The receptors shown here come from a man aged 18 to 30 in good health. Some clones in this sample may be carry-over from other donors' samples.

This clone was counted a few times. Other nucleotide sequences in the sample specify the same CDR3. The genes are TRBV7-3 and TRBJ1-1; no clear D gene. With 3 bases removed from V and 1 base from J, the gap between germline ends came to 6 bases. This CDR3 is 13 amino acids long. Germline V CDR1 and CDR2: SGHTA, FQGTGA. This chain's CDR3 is CASSFSRNTEAFF. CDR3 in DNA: TGTGCCAGCAGCTTTTCCCGGAACACTGAAGCTTTCTTT.

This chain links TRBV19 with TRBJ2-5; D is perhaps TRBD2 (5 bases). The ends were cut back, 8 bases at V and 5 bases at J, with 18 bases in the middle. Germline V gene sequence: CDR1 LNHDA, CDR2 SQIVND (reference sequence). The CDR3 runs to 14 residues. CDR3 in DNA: TGTGCCAGTCGGAACGGACGGGCGGGCGAGACCCAGTACTTC. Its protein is CASRNGRAGETQYF.

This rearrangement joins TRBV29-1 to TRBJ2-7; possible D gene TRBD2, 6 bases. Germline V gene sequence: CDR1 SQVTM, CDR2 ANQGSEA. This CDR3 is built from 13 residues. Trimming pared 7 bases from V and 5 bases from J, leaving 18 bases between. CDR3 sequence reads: CSAGGSVADEQYF. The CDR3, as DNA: TGCAGCGCCGGGGGTTCTGTAGCGGACGAGCAGTACTTC.

CDR3 sequence reads: CASSRGVRGFKDIQYF. The CDR3 DNA reads as TGTGCCAGCAGTCGGGGGGTCAGGGGCTTTAAAGACATTCAGTACTTC. This chain links TRBV28 with TRBJ2-4; D perhaps matches TRBD2 (7 bases). Trimming took off 5 bases at V and 8 bases at J, with 22 bases between the two ends. The CDR3 is made up of 16 amino acids. Germline CDR1 reads MDHEN; CDR2 reads SYDVKM.

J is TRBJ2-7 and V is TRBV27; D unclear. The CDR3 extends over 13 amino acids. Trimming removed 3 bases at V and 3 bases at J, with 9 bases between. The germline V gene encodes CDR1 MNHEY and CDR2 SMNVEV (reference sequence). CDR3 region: CASSFYPDYEQYF. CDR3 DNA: TGTGCCAGCAGTTTCTACCCCGACTACGAGCAGTACTTC.

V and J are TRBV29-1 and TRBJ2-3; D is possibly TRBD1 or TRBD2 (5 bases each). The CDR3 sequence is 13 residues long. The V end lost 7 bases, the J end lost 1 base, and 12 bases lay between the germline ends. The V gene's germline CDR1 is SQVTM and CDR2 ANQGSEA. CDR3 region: CSGLRGGTDTQYF. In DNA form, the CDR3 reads TGCAGCGGGCTTCGGGGCGGCACAGATACGCAGTATTTT.

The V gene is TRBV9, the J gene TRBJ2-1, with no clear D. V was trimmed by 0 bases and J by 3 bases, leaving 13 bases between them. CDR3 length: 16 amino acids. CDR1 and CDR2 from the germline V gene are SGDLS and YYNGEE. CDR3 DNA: TGTGCCAGCAGCGTAGGTTCTCGGCCGAGCTACAATGAGCAGTTCTTC. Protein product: CASSVGSRPSYNEQFF. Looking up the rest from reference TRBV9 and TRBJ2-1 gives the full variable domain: DSGVTQTPKHLITATGQRVTLRCSPRSGDLSVYWYQQSLDQGLQFLIQYYNGEERAKGNILERFSAQQFPDLHSELNLSSLELGDSALYFCASSVGSRPSYNEQFFGPGTRLTVL.

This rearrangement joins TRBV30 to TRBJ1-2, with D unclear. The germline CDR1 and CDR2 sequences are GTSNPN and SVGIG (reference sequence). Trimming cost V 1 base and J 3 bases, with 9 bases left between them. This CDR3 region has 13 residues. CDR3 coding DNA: TGTGCCTGGAGTGAGGGTAGGGACTATGGCTACACCTTC. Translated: CAWSEGRDYGYTF.

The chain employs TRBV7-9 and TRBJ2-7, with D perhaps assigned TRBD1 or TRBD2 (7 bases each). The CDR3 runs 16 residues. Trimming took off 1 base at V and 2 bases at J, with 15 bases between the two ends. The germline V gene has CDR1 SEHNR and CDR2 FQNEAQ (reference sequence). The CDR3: CASSLVEAGGAYEQYF. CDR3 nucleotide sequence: TGTGCCAGCAGCTTAGTGGAGGCAGGGGGGGCCTACGAGCAGTACTTC.

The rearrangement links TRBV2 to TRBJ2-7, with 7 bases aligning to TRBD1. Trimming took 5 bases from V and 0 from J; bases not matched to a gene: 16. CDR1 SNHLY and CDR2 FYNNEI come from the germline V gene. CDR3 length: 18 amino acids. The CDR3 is CASSPRGTEVTSSYEQYF. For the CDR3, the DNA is TGTGCCAGCAGTCCGAGGGGGACAGAAGTAACCTCCTCCTACGAGCAGTACTTC.

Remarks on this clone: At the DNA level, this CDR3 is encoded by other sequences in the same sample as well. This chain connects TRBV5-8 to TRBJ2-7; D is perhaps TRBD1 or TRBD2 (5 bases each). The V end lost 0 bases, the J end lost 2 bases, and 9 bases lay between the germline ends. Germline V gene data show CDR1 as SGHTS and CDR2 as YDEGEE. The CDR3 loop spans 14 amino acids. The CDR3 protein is CASSLASGPYEQYF. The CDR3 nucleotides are TGTGCCAGCAGCTTGGCCTCGGGACCCTACGAGCAGTACTTC.

The CDR3 here is CASRRDTQYF. CDR3 DNA sequence: TGTGCCAGCAGACGAGATACGCAGTATTTT. The J gene is TRBJ2-3, the V gene TRBV25-1; no firm D call. V was clipped by 6 bases and J by 5 bases, with 3 bases between them. In germline, CDR1 is MGHDK, CDR2 SYGVNS. CDR3 length: 10 amino acids.

In DNA form, the CDR3 reads TGTGCCAGCAGGGACCAGCGAGGGGAGCTGTTTTTT. This translates into CASRDQRGELFF. The chain links TRBV6-1 to TRBJ2-2; D is uncertain. V lost 6 bases to trimming and J lost 8 bases, with 10 bases between them. This CDR3 is built from 12 residues. Germline assignment: CDR1 MNHNS and CDR2 SASEGT.

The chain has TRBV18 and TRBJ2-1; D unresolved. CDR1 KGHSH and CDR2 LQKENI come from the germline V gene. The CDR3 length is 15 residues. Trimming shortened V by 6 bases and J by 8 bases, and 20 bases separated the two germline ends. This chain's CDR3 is CASSPRFRAGHEQFF. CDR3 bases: TGTGCCAGCTCCCCCCGGTTTCGAGCCGGCCATGAGCAGTTCTTC.

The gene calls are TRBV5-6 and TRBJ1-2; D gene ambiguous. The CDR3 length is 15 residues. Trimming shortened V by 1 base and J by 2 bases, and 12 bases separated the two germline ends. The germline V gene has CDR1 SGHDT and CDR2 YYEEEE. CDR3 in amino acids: CASSLRSVRNYGYTF. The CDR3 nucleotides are TGTGCCAGCAGCTTGAGGTCAGTACGGAACTATGGCTACACCTTC.

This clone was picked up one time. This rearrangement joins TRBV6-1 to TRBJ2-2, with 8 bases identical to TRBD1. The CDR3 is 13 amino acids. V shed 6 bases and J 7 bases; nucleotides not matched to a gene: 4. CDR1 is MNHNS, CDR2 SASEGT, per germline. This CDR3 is CASSQGAYGELFF. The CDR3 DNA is TGTGCCAGCAGCCAGGGGGCGTACGGGGAGCTGTTTTTT.

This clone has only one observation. CDR3 residues: CASSQLFESPLHF. CDR3 bases: TGTGCCAGCAGCCAACTTTTCGAGTCACCCCTCCACTTT. The chain joins TRBV14 to TRBJ1-6; D call uncertain. V gave up 2 bases and J gave up 10 bases, with 9 bases separating them. This CDR3 has 13 residues. From germline, CDR1 is SGHDN and CDR2 FVKESK.

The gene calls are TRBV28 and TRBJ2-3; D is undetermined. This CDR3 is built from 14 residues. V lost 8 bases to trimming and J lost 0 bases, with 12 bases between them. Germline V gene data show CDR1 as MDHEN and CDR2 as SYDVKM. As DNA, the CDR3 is TGTGCCAGCCGAGGCAGACTTAGCACAGATACGCAGTATTTT. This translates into CASRGRLSTDTQYF.

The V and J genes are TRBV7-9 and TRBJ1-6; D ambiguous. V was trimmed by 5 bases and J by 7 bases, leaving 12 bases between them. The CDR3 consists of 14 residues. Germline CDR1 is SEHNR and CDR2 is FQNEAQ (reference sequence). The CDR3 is CASSHREGNSPLHF. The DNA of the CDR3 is TGTGCCAGCAGCCATAGGGAGGGAAATTCACCCCTCCACTTT.

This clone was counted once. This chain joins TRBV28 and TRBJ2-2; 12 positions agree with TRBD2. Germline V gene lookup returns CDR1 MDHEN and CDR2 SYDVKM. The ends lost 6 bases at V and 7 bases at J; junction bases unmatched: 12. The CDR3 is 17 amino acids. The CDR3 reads CASRPPLAGGPIGELFF. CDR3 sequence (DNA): TGTGCCAGCAGACCCCCCCTAGCGGGAGGGCCTATCGGGGAGCTGTTTTTT.

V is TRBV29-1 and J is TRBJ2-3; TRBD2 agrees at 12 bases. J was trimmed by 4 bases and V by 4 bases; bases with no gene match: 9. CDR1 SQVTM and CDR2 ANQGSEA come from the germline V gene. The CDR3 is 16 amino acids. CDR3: CSVAGLAGGPADTQYF. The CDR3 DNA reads TGCAGCGTTGCGGGCCTAGCGGGAGGGCCGGCAGATACGCAGTATTTT.

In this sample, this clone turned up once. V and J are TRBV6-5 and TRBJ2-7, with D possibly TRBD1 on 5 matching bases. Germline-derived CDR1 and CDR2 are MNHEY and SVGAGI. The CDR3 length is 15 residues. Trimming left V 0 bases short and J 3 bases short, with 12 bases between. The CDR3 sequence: CASSYSYQGNYEQYF. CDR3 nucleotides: TGTGCCAGCAGTTACTCGTATCAGGGTAACTACGAGCAGTACTTC.

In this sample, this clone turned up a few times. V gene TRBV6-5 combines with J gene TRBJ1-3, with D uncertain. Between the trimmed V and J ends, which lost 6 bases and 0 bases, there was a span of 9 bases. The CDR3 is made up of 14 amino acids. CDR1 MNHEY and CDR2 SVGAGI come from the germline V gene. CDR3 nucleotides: TGTGCCAGCAGGACGACTAACTCTGGAAACACCATATATTTT. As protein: CASRTTNSGNTIYF.

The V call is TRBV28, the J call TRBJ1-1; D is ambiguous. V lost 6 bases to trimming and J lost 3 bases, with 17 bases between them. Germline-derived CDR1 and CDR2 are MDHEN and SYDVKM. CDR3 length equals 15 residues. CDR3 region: CASREEKGAHTEAFF. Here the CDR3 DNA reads TGTGCCAGCAGGGAAGAGAAGGGAGCCCACACTGAAGCTTTCTTT.

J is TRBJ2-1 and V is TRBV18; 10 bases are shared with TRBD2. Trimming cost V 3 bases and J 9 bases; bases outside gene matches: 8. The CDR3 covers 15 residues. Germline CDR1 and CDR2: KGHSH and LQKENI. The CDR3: CASSPQREGRSEQFF. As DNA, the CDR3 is TGTGCCAGCTCACCCCAGCGGGAGGGCCGGAGTGAGCAGTTCTTC.

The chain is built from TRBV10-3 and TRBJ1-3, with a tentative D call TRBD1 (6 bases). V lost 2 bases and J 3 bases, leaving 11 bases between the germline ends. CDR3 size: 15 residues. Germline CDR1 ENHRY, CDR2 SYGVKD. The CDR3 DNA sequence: TGTGCCATCAGTGAGCGGGGGGCGATTGGAAACACCATATATTTT. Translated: CAISERGAIGNTIYF.

CDR3 region: CASSSRGSQPQHF. The CDR3 bases are TGTGCCAGCAGCTCCAGGGGAAGTCAGCCCCAGCATTTT. The chain is built from TRBV7-2 and TRBJ1-5; perhaps TRBD1 as D (6 bases). This CDR3 has 13 residues. Germline CDR1 and CDR2: SGHTA and FQGNSA. The germline V and J ends were trimmed by 4 bases and 6 bases, with 10 bases remaining between them.

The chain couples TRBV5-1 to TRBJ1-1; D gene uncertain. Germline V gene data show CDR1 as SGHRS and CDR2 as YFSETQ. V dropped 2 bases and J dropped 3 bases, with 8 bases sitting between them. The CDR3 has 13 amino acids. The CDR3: CASSFRADTEAFF. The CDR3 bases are TGCGCCAGCAGCTTCCGCGCCGACACTGAAGCTTTCTTT.

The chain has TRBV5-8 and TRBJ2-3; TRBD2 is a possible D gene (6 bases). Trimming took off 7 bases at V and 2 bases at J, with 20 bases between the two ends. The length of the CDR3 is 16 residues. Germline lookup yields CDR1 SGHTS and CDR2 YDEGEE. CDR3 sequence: CASAPRTTRNTDTQYF. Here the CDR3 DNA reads TGTGCCAGCGCCCCAAGGACTACCCGAAACACAGATACGCAGTATTTT.

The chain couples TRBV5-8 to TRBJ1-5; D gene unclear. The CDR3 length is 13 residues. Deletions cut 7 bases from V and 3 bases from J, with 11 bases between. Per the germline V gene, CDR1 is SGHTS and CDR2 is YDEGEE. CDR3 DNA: TGTGCCAGCGGCGAGGGCTACAATCAGCCCCAGCATTTT. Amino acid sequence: CASGEGYNQPQHF.

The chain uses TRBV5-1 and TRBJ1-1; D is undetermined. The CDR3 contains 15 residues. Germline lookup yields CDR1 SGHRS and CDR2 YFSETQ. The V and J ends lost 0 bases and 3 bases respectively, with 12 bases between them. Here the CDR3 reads CASSLELLTYTEAFF. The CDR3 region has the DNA TGCGCCAGCAGCTTGGAACTCCTTACATACACTGAAGCTTTCTTT.

The CDR3 DNA reads TGTGCCAGCAGTACTCCGGGAATAAACGAAAAACTGTTTTTT. It specifies CASSTPGINEKLFF. The chain links TRBV28 to TRBJ1-4; no definite D call. V was trimmed by 5 bases and J by 8 bases, leaving 15 bases between them. CDR1 MDHEN and CDR2 SYDVKM come from the germline V gene. The CDR3 has 14 residues.